This entry lists 28 T cell receptor beta chains sequenced from one sample in a study of sequential checkpoint blockade in melanoma. Treatment: randomized to nivolumab then ipilimumab (arm A) or the reverse (arm B). Generated by immunoSEQ multiplex PCR, the TCRdb table keeps only in-frame clones and is missing some. The table includes fewer than 50,000 clones, about 88% detected once. The sample in question was CD8+ T cells sorted from blood (inferred from file names), obtained from a patient given nivolumab and ipilimumab in sequence. The source is a human donor with melanoma.

In nucleotides, the CDR3 is TGTGCCAGCACCTCCGGGACAGGGAAGACTGAAGCTTTCTTT. It is translated as CASTSGTGKTEAFF. The chain combines TRBV2 with TRBJ1-1, with 9 bases matching TRBD1. Germline CDR1 and CDR2: SNHLY and FYNNEI. This CDR3 is built from 14 residues. Unmatched junction bases numbered 8, after V lost 7 bases and J lost 5 bases.

A note on this clone: The same CDR3 can be traced to other DNA sequences in this sample. The chain has TRBV2 and TRBJ2-5; D might be TRBD2 (6 bases). Germline V CDR1 and CDR2: SNHLY, FYNNEI. The CDR3 sequence is 13 residues long. Trimming left V 3 bases short and J 2 bases short, with 7 bases between. The CDR3 region is CASSDGGQETQYF. DNA of the CDR3: TGTGCCAGCAGTGACGGGGGTCAAGAGACCCAGTACTTC.

The rearrangement links TRBV4-1 to TRBJ1-5; D not resolved. Trimming removed 0 bases from V and 4 bases from J, with 25 bases in between. Germline CDR1 MGHRA, CDR2 YSYEKL. The CDR3 totals 20 residues. The CDR3 spells CASSQDRIVGIERWNQPQHF. The CDR3 bases are TGCGCCAGCAGCCAAGATCGAATTGTGGGCATCGAACGATGGAATCAGCCCCAGCATTTT.

Here the CDR3 reads CASSIDRGGELFF. CDR3 nucleotide sequence: TGTGCCAGTAGTATTGACCGGGGCGGGGAGCTGTTTTTT. This chain links TRBV19 with TRBJ2-2; tentatively, D is TRBD2 (5 bases). V was pared by 3 bases and J by 7 bases, with 9 bases between. CDR1 LNHDA and CDR2 SQIVND come from the germline V gene (reference sequence). This CDR3 region has 13 residues.

This clone was observed a single time. The CDR3 here is CASRRTGPADTQYF. The CDR3, as DNA: TGTGCCAGCAGGCGGACAGGTCCGGCAGATACGCAGTATTTT. The genes are TRBV28 and TRBJ2-3, with 7 bases fitting TRBD1. The CDR3 consists of 14 residues. V shed 6 bases and J 4 bases; nucleotides not matched to a gene: 7. Germline V gene sequence: CDR1 MDHEN, CDR2 SYDVKM. Full variable domain (rest looked up from reference TRBV28 and TRBJ2-3): DVKVTQSSRYLVKRTGEKVFLECVQDMDHENMFWYRQDPGLGLRLIYFSYDVKMKEKGDIPEGYSVSREKKERFSLILESASTNQTSMYLCASRRTGPADTQYFGPGTRLTVL.

About this clone: The junction departs from the called germline gene at one end, perhaps through a read error. The chain recombines TRBV7-7 with TRBJ2-1; the match to TRBD2 covers 10 bases. The CDR3 covers 15 residues. Germline assignment: CDR1 SSHAT and CDR2 FNYEAQ (reference sequence). In DNA, the CDR3 is TGTGCTAGCAGCTCCGGGACTAGCGCAAACAATGAGCAGTTCTTC. Its protein is CASSSGTSANNEQFF.

V and J are TRBV7-9 and TRBJ1-4; D perhaps matches TRBD1 (5 bases). Trimming took 1 base from V and 0 from J, leaving 9 bases between them. The CDR3 contains 16 residues. Per the germline V gene, CDR1 is SEHNR and CDR2 is FQNEAQ (reference sequence). The CDR3 DNA reads TGTGCCAGCAGCTTAGTGACAGCGACAACTAATGAAAAACTGTTTTTT. This sequence encodes CASSLVTATTNEKLFF.

This clone was counted once. The chain uses TRBV9 and TRBJ1-1; 10 nucleotides align to TRBD1. This CDR3 contains 16 residues. V was clipped by 3 bases and J by 0 bases; unmatched bases: 5. The V gene's germline CDR1 is SGDLS and CDR2 YYNGEE. The CDR3 DNA follows: TGTGCCAGCAGCGGCCCGGGACAGGGGATGAACACTGAAGCTTTCTTT. Amino acid sequence: CASSGPGQGMNTEAFF.

CDR3 sequence: CASSMDGGGEQFF. Written as DNA, the CDR3 is TGTGCCAGTAGTATGGACGGAGGAGGTGAGCAGTTCTTC. J is TRBJ2-1 and V is TRBV19, with D perhaps matching TRBD2 (5 bases). V lost 3 bases to trimming and J lost 9 bases, with 12 bases between them. The CDR3 is 13 amino acids. Per the germline V gene, CDR1 is LNHDA and CDR2 is SQIVND (reference sequence).

CDR3 loop: CASSLTSGNPNYGYTF. The CDR3 DNA follows: TGTGCCAGCAGCCTGACATCGGGGAATCCTAACTATGGCTACACCTTC. The chain couples TRBV9 to TRBJ1-2; no reliable D call. The V end was cut by 4 bases, the J end by 0 bases, with 16 bases between. CDR1 is SGDLS and CDR2 is YYNGEE in the germline V gene. The CDR3 is 16 amino acids.

The chain recombines TRBV7-6 with TRBJ2-2; 10 bases are shared with TRBD1. The junction had 2 bases not matched to a gene; V was cut back by 4 bases and J by 3 bases. CDR1 is SGHVS, CDR2 FNYEAQ, per germline. The CDR3 runs to 15 residues. The DNA of the CDR3 is TGTGCCAGCAGCTCCGGGACAGGGGACACCGGGGAGCTGTTTTTT. Its protein product is CASSSGTGDTGELFF.

This sequence joins TRBV6-5 and TRBJ2-1; 8 bases match TRBD2. Trimming took 4 bases from V and 6 from J; bases not matched to a gene: 11. This CDR3 is built from 16 residues. CDR1 and CDR2 (germline): MNHEY, SVGAGI. This CDR3 reads CASSSLVAGGGNEQFF. The DNA of the CDR3 is TGTGCCAGCAGTTCCCTTGTGGCGGGAGGCGGCAATGAGCAGTTCTTC.

The V gene is TRBV27, the J gene TRBJ1-5; D is perhaps TRBD1 (6 bases). The CDR3 runs 17 residues. Trimming took 6 bases from V and 4 from J, leaving 22 bases between them. Germline V gene sequence: CDR1 MNHEY, CDR2 SMNVEV (reference sequence). CDR3 amino acids: CASSTRLGGARNQPQHF. The CDR3 region has the DNA TGTGCCAGCAGCACAAGGTTGGGGGGGGCGCGGAATCAGCCCCAGCATTTT.

The genes are TRBV29-1 and TRBJ2-3; 10 bases are a match to TRBD1. V gave up 0 bases and J gave up 1 base; unmatched junction bases: 13. This CDR3 is built from 19 residues. The germline CDR1 and CDR2 sequences are SQVTM and ANQGSEA. For the CDR3, the DNA is TGCAGCGTTGAAGATGTGGAGCCGGGACAGGGGAAGGGCACAGATACGCAGTATTTT. Its protein is CSVEDVEPGQGKGTDTQYF.

The rearrangement joins TRBV19 to TRBJ2-7; 7 bases agree with TRBD1. CDR3 length: 14 residues. The germline CDR1 and CDR2 sequences are LNHDA and SQIVND (reference sequence). J was trimmed by 2 bases and V by 7 bases; bases with no gene match: 8. Here the CDR3 DNA reads TGTGCCAGTACCCAAGAGGGGGCTCCCTACGAGCAGTACTTC. Encoded protein: CASTQEGAPYEQYF.

The V call is TRBV6-6, the J call TRBJ2-3, with D unresolved. CDR3 length: 10 residues. V was clipped by 8 bases and J by 6 bases, with 6 bases between them. In germline, CDR1 is MNHNY, CDR2 SVGAGI (reference sequence). CDR3 in DNA: TGTGCCAGCTTCGGGGATACGCAGTATTTT. It translates to CASFGDTQYF.

This clone was seen just once. The chain joins TRBV9 to TRBJ2-1, with D unclear. The CDR3 spans 13 residues. The germline V and J ends were trimmed by 4 bases and 4 bases, with 9 bases remaining between them. Germline CDR1 reads SGDLS; CDR2 reads YYNGEE. CDR3 loop: CASSPPLYNEQFF. As DNA, the CDR3 is TGTGCCAGCAGCCCCCCCTTGTACAATGAGCAGTTCTTC.

This clone was seen more than once but under ten times. This chain uses TRBV27 with TRBJ2-3; possibly TRBD1 for D (6 bases). CDR1 is MNHEY, CDR2 SMNVEV, per germline (reference sequence). The CDR3 has 15 amino acids. Between the trimmed V and J ends, which lost 6 bases and 2 bases, there was a span of 15 bases. The CDR3 region is CASRGRDTFTDTQYF. CDR3 DNA sequence: TGTGCCAGCAGAGGCCGGGACACTTTCACAGATACGCAGTATTTT.

This chain connects TRBV28 to TRBJ2-3; 15 bases map to TRBD2. Germline V gives CDR1 MDHEN, CDR2 SYDVKM. J was trimmed by 4 bases and V by 4 bases; bases with no gene match: 6. The CDR3 spans 17 residues. The CDR3 bases are TGTGCCAGCAGTTCTCCCGGGACTAGCGGGAGGTCAGATACGCAGTATTTT. It yields the protein CASSSPGTSGRSDTQYF.

This chain joins TRBV5-1 and TRBJ2-5; D unresolved. CDR1 is SGHRS and CDR2 is YFSETQ in the germline V gene. CDR3 size: 14 residues. V lost 0 bases and J lost 5, with 11 bases in between. The CDR3 here is CASSLAGGEETQYF. The CDR3 nucleotides read TGCGCCAGCAGCTTGGCGGGTGGAGAGGAGACCCAGTACTTC.

About this clone: This CDR3 is also generated by other DNA sequences in the sample. The chain has TRBV19 and TRBJ1-5, with 9 bases matching TRBD1. V shed 3 bases and J 2 bases; nucleotides not matched to a gene: 5. The germline V gene encodes CDR1 LNHDA and CDR2 SQIVND (reference sequence). The length of the CDR3 is 16 residues. Here the CDR3 DNA reads TGTGCCAGTAGTATGACGGGACAGGGTGGCAATCAGCCCCAGCATTTT. Protein: CASSMTGQGGNQPQHF.

The CDR3 sequence is CASDEGTGGNEQFF. The CDR3 nucleotides read TGTGCCAGCGACGAAGGGACAGGGGGCAATGAGCAGTTCTTC. This sequence joins TRBV5-8 and TRBJ2-1, with TRBD1 matching 11 bases. The CDR3 loop spans 14 amino acids. The V and J ends lost 7 bases and 6 bases, in that order; junction bases with no gene match: 6. Germline loops: CDR1 SGHTS, CDR2 YDEGEE.

This clone came up a few times. V and J are TRBV4-2 and TRBJ1-2, with a possible D match to TRBD1 (6 bases). CDR1 and CDR2 (germline): LGHNA, YNFKEQ. The CDR3 consists of 13 residues. Between the trimmed V and J ends, which lost 1 base and 6 bases, there was a span of 9 bases. Written as DNA, the CDR3 is TGTGCCAGCAGCCAAGCCAGGGGCGATGGCTACACCTTC. Translating gives CASSQARGDGYTF.

The chain employs TRBV2 and TRBJ2-7; D gene ambiguous. In germline, CDR1 is SNHLY, CDR2 FYNNEI. The CDR3 has 10 residues. The V end was cut by 6 bases, the J end by 3 bases, with 3 bases between. The CDR3 region is CASSLYEQYF. CDR3 nucleotide sequence: TGTGCCAGCAGCCTCTACGAGCAGTACTTC.

This chain uses TRBV27 with TRBJ1-2, with a weak D call TRBD1 (5 bases). CDR1 and CDR2 from the germline V gene are MNHEY and SMNVEV (reference sequence). Trimming stripped 4 bases from V and 4 bases from J, with 10 bases between. CDR3 length: 13 residues. The CDR3 nucleotides are TGTGCCAGCAGTTGGGGGGACGGCTATGGCTACACCTTC. Translated, it gives CASSWGDGYGYTF.

This clone was picked up a small number of times. The chain joins TRBV7-9 to TRBJ2-1; 8 bases agree with TRBD1. Germline lookup yields CDR1 SEHNR and CDR2 FQNEAQ (reference sequence). V shed 5 bases and J 10 bases; nucleotides not matched to a gene: 7. The CDR3 is made up of 13 amino acids. Here the CDR3 DNA reads TGTGCCAGCAGCCCATTCGACAGGGGCGAGCAGTTCTTC. Translated, it gives CASSPFDRGEQFF.

The rearrangement uses TRBV10-2 and TRBJ2-2; TRBD2 matches 9 bases. Germline V gene lookup returns CDR1 WSHSY and CDR2 SAAADI. This CDR3 contains 16 residues. Trimming cost V 6 bases and J 4 bases; bases outside gene matches: 9. The CDR3: CASRLPGLALTGELFF. CDR3 bases: TGCGCCAGCAGACTTCCGGGACTAGCCCTCACCGGGGAGCTGTTTTTT.

This clone showed up just once. This sequence joins TRBV29-1 and TRBJ2-7; possible D gene TRBD2, 6 bases. The CDR3 spans 13 residues. Deletions cut 7 bases from V and 2 bases from J, with 15 bases between. Germline V gene sequence: CDR1 SQVTM, CDR2 ANQGSEA. CDR3 in amino acids: CSAVGGGTYEQYV. CDR3 bases: TGCAGCGCCGTGGGGGGAGGAACCTACGAGCAGTACGTC.